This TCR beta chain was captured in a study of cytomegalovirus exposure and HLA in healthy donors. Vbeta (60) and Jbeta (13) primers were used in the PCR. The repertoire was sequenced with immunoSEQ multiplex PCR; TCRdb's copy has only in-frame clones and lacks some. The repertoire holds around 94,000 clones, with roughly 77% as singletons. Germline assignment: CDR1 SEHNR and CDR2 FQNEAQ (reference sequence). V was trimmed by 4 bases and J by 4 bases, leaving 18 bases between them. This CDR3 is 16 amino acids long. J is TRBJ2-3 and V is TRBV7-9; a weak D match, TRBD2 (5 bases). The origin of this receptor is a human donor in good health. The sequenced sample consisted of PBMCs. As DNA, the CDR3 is TGTGCCAGCAGCTCCCTCGGGGTGGGTCTAGCAGATACGCAGTATTTT. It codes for CASSSLGVGLADTQYF. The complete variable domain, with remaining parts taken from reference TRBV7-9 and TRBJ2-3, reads DTGVSQNPRHKITKRGQNVTFRCDPISEHNRLYWYRQTLGQGPEFLTYFQNEAQLEKSRLLSDRFSAERPKGSFSTLEIQRTEQGDSAMYLCASSSLGVGLADTQYFGPGTRLTVL.